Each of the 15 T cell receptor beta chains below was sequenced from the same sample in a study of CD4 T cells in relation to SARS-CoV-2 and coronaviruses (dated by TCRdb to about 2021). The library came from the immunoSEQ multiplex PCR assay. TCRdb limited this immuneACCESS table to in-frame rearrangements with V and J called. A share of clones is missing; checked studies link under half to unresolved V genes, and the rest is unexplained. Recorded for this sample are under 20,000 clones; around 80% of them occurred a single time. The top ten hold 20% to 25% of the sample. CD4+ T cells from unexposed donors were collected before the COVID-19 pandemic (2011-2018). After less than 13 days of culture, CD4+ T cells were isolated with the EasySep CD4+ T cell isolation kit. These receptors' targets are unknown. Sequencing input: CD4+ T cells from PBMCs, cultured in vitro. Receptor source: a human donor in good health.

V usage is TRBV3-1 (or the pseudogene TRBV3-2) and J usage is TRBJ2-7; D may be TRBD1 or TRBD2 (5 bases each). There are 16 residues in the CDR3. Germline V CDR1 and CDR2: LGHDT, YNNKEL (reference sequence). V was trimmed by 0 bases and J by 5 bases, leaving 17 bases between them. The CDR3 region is CASSQDLAQRGDEQYF. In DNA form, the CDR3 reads TGTGCCAGCAGCCAAGATTTGGCGCAAAGAGGGGACGAGCAGTACTTC.

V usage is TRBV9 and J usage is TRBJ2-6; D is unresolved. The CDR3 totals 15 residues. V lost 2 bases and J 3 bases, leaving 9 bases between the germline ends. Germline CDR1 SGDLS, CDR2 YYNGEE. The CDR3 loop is CASSVGWLGANVLTF. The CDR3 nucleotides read TGTGCCAGCAGCGTTGGATGGCTTGGGGCCAACGTCCTGACTTTC.

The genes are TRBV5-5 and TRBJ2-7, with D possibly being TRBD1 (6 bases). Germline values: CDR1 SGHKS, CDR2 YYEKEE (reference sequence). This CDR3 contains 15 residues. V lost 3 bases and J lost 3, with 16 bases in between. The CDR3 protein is CASSWSPTGSYEQYF. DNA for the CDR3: TGTGCCAGCAGCTGGAGTCCTACAGGGAGCTACGAGCAGTACTTC.

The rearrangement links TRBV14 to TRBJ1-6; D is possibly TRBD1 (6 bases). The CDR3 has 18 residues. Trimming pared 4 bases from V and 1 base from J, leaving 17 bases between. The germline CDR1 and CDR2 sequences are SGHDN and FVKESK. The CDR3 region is CASSPGRGHISYNSPLHF. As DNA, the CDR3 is TGTGCCAGCAGCCCGGGCAGGGGACATATTTCCTATAATTCACCCCTCCACTTT.

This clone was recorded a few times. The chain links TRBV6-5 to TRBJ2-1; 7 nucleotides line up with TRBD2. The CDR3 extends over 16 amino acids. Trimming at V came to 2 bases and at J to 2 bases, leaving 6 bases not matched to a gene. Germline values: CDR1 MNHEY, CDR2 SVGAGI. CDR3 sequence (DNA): TGTGCCAGCAGTTACCTCGTAGCGGGCCCCTACAATGAGCAGTTCTTC. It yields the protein CASSYLVAGPYNEQFF.

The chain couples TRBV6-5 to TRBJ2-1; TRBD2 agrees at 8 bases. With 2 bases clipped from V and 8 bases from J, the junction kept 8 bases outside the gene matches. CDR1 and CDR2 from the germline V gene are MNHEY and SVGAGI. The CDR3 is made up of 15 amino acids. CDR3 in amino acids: CASSYDAGGQYEQFF. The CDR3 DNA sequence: TGTGCCAGCAGTTACGACGCGGGGGGCCAGTATGAGCAGTTCTTC.

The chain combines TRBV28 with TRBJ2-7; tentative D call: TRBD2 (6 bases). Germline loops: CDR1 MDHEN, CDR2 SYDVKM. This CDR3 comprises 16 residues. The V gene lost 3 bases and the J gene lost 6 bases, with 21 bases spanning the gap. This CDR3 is CASSFLTQSGLGEQYF. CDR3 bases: TGTGCCAGCAGTTTCTTAACACAGTCGGGACTCGGCGAGCAGTACTTC.

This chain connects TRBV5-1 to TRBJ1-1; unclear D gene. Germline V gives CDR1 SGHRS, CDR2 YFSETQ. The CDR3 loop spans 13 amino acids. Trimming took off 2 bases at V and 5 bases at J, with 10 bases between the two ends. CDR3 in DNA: TGCGCCAGCAGCTTCATGGACGGGACTGAAGCTTTCTTT. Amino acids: CASSFMDGTEAFF.

The CDR3, as DNA: TGTGCCATCAGTGAGTCAGACCTTCGGCAGCCCCAGCATTTT. This gives the protein CAISESDLRQPQHF. V and J are TRBV10-3 and TRBJ1-5; D gene ambiguous. In germline, CDR1 is ENHRY, CDR2 SYGVKD. Trimming pared 0 bases from V and 7 bases from J, leaving 10 bases between. The CDR3 has 14 residues.

CDR3 region: CASSYSLATDTQYF. DNA for the CDR3: TGTGCCAGCAGTTACTCGTTAGCGACAGATACGCAGTATTTT. The V gene is TRBV6-5, the J gene TRBJ2-3; possibly TRBD2 for D (5 bases). The CDR3 runs to 14 residues. The germline V gene encodes CDR1 MNHEY and CDR2 SVGAGI. The ends were cut back, 0 bases at V and 3 bases at J, with 7 bases in the middle.

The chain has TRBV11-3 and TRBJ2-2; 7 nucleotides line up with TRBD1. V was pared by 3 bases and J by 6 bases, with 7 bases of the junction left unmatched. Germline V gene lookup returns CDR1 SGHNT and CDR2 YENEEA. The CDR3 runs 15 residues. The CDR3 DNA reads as TGTGCCAGCAGCTTTCGGTCGACAGGGCCCGGGGAGCTGTTTTTT. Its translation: CASSFRSTGPGELFF.

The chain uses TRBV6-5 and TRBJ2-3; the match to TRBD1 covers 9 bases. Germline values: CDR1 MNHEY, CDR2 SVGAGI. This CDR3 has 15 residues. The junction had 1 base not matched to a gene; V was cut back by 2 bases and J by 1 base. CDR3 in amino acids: CASSYRTGGTDTQYF. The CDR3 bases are TGTGCCAGCAGTTACCGGACAGGGGGCACAGATACGCAGTATTTT.

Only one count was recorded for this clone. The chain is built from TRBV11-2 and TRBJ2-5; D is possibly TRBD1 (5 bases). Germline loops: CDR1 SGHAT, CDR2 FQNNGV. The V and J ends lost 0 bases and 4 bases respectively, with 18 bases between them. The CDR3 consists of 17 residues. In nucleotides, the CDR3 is TGTGCCAGCAGCTTAGATCTGGGAAGGGGTCGAGGAGAGACCCAGTACTTC. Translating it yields CASSLDLGRGRGETQYF.

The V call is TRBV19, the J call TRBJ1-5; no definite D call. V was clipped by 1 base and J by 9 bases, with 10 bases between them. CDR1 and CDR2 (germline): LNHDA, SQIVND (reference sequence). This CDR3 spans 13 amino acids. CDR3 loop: CASSIGPKVPQHF. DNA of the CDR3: TGTGCCAGTAGTATAGGCCCGAAGGTGCCCCAGCATTTT. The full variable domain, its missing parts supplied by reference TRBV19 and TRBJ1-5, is DGGITQSPKYLFRKEGQNVTLSCEQNLNHDAMYWYRQDPGQGLRLIYYSQIVNDFQKGDIAEGYSVSREKKESFPLTVTSAQKNPTAFYLCASSIGPKVPQHFGDGTRLSIL.

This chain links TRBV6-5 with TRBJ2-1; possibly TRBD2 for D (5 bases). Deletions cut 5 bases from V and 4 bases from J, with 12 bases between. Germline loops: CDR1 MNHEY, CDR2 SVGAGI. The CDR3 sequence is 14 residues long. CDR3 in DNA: TGTGCCAGCAGTCTCCTGGGAGATTACAATGAGCAGTTCTTC. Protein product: CASSLLGDYNEQFF.